This T cell receptor beta chain was recorded in a study of vaccination and CD4 T cells after COVID-19. Study observations and caveats: The rise in median SARS-CoV-2-reactive clonotypes, from about 20 to 38, was not significant. Analysis covered relatively few convalescent patients and lacked any early post-infection timepoints.

With respect to this clonotype: What it binds is unknown.

The germline V gene encodes CDR1 SGHRS and CDR2 YFSETQ. The CDR3 contains 14 residues. Trimming stripped 4 bases from V and 4 bases from J, with 15 bases between. Cultured CD4+ T cells had their DNA profiled by the Oncomine TCR Beta short-read assay. TCRdb processed the PCR reads anew with MiXCR; each CDR3 protein has one entry. The profile covers under 20,000 distinct CDR3 sequences, with around 68% appearing a single time and about 15% taken by the ten largest. Treatment specified: roughly ten-day PBMC culture with coronavirus spike peptide pools or control peptides (ViraFEST assay). This TCR was sampled from a human donor who had recovered from COVID-19. The J gene is TRBJ2-7, the V gene TRBV5-1; D is unresolved. Sequenced input: CD4+ T cells from blood, cultured in vitro. The DNA of the CDR3 is TGCGCCAGCAGCCCTATAAGTCTGGATTACGAGCAGTACTTC. Its translation is CASSPISLDYEQYF.